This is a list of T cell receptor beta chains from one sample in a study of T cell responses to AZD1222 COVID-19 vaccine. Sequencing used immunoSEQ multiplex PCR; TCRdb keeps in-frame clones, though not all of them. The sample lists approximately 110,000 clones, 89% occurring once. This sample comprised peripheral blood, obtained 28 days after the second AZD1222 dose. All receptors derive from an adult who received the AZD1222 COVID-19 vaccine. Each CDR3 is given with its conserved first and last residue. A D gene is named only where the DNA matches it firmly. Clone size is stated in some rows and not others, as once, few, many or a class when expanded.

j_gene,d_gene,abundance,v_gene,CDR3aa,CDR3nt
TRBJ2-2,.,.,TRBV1,CTSSRRDSDVNTGELFF,TGCACCAGCAGCCGCCGGGACTCTGATGTGAACACCGGGGAGCTGTTTTTT
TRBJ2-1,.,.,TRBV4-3,CASSQEGSHLPLYNEQFF,TGCGCCAGCAGCCAAGAAGGGAGCCACCTCCCCCTCTACAATGAGCAGTTCTTC
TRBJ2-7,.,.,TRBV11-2,CASSWGRQKVFYEQYF,TGTGCCAGCAGCTGGGGGCGGCAGAAAGTCTTTTACGAGCAGTACTTC
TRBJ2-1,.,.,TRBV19,CACSETRHNEQFF,TGTGCCTGTTCCGAGACTCGCCACAATGAGCAGTTCTTC
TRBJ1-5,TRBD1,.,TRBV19,CASSIEAGGSAQPQHF,TGTGCCAGTAGTATAGAGGCAGGGGGCTCGGCTCAGCCCCAGCATTTT
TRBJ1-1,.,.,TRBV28,CASSLRDTEAFF,TGTGCCAGCAGTCTACGGGACACTGAAGCTTTCTTT
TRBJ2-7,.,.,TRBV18,CASSHRTEWYEQYF,TGTGCCAGCTCACACCGGACAGAATGGTACGAGCAGTACTTC
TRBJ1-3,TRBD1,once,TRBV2,CASRRTGETFSAGNTIYF,TGTGCCAGCAGGAGGACAGGGGAAACTTTCTCTGCGGGAAACACCATATATTTT
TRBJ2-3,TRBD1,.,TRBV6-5,CASRPGQGTDTQYF,TGTGCCAGCAGACCGGGACAGGGCACAGATACGCAGTATTTT
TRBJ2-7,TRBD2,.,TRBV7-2,CASSSTSGNRSSYEQYF,TGTGCCAGCAGCTCGACTAGCGGGAACCGGTCCAGCTACGAGCAGTACTTC
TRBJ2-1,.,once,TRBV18,CASSPRGGLSYNEQFF,TGTGCCAGCTCACCAAGAGGCGGATTGTCCTACAATGAGCAGTTCTTC
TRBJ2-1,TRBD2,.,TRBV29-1,CSVQLAGGISSYNEQFF,TGCAGCGTTCAGCTAGCGGGAGGGATTAGCTCCTACAATGAGCAGTTCTTC
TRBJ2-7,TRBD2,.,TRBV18,CASSPPSGLAGLYEQYF,TGTGCCAGCTCACCCCCCTCCGGACTAGCGGGACTCTACGAGCAGTACTTC
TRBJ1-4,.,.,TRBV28,CASRKLRERDEKLFF,TGTGCCAGCAGAAAACTAAGGGAACGGGATGAAAAACTGTTTTTT
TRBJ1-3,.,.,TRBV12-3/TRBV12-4,CASNRLLKDTIYF,TGTGCCAGCAATCGACTGTTGAAGGACACCATATATTTT
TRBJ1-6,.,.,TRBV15,CATSLDRNSPLHF,TGTGCCACCAGCCTGGACAGAAATTCACCCCTCCACTTT
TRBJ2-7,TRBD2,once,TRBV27,CASRDLSGSSYEQYF,TGTGCCAGCAGGGACCTTAGCGGGAGCTCCTACGAGCAGTACTTC
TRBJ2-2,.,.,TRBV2,CASSEPRLRGAGELFF,TGTGCCAGCAGTGAACCGCGCCTCAGGGGCGCCGGGGAGCTGTTTTTT
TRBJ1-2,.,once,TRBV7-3,CASSLTGSGNYGYTF,TGTGCCAGCAGCTTAACGGGATCGGGAAACTATGGCTACACCTTC
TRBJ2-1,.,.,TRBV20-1,CSARDQYEQFF,TGCAGTGCTAGAGATCAGTACGAGCAGTTCTTC
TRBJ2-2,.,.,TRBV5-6,CAGGQGGSLAFNTGELFF,TGTGCCGGGGGACAAGGGGGTTCCCTAGCTTTTAACACCGGGGAGCTGTTTTTT
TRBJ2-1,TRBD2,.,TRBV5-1,CASGLAGPYNEQFF,TGCGCCAGCGGTCTAGCGGGTCCGTACAATGAGCAGTTCTTC
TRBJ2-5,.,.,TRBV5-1,CASSLTGGDQETQYF,TGCGCCAGCAGCTTGACAGGGGGGGATCAAGAGACCCAGTACTTC
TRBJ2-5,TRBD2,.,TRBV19,CASTPREAGGRETQYF,TGTGCCAGTACCCCAAGGGAAGCGGGAGGTCGAGAGACCCAGTACTTC
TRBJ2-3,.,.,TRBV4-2,CASSQDRGTDTQYF,TGTGCCAGCAGCCAAGATCGCGGAACAGATACGCAGTATTTT
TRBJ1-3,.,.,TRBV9,CASSVAVGSSGNTIYF,TGTGCCAGCAGCGTAGCTGTGGGGAGCTCTGGAAACACCATATATTTT
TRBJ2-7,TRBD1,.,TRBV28,CASIGQGGSYEQYF,TGTGCCAGCATCGGACAGGGGGGTTCCTACGAGCAGTACTTC
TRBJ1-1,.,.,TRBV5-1,CASSLSSSRQNTEAFF,TGCGCCAGCAGCTTGTCTTCATCCAGACAGAACACTGAAGCTTTCTTT
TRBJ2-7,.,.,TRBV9,CASSVQGGPYEQYF,TGTGCCAGCAGCGTTCAGGGTGGTCCCTACGAGCAGTACTTC
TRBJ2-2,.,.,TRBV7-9,CASSLASAGMNTGELFF,TGTGCCAGCAGCTTAGCGTCGGCAGGGATGAACACCGGGGAGCTGTTTTTT
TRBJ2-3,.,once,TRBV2,CAQKKDHSTDTQYF,TGTGCCCAAAAGAAGGATCATAGCACAGATACGCAGTATTTT
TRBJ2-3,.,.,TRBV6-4,CASSQGGSFTDTQYF,TGTGCCAGCAGCCAGGGCGGCAGTTTCACAGATACGCAGTATTTT
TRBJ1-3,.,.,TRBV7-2,CASSLAPAAISGNTIYF,TGTGCCAGCAGCTTAGCGCCAGCTGCTATCTCTGGAAACACCATATATTTT
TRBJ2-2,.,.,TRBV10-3,CAIGNTGELFF,TGTGCCATCGGAAACACCGGGGAGCTGTTTTTT